These T cell receptor beta chains were read from a single sample in a study of blood T cell repertoires in COVID-19. Profiled with immunoSEQ multiplex PCR; TCRdb holds only in-frame clones, not every one. The profile shows roughly 290,000 clones, approximately 88% of them singletons. Sequencing used PBMCs or T cells enriched from blood (not recorded which). These receptors all come from a woman aged 40-49 years who had recovered from COVID-19. The CDR3 runs from the conserved cysteine through the conserved F or W. The order of the fields is clone size, J gene, D gene, V gene, CDR3 protein, CDR3 DNA. The D gene is left open where the match is weak. Not all rows give a size; the values are once, few, many and, for expanded clones, a class.

size: NA
J: TRBJ2-7
D: TRBD2
V: TRBV5-1
CDR3: CASSPGTSIYEQYF
DNA: TGCGCCAGCAGCCCGGGGACTAGCATATACGAGCAGTACTTC

size: NA
J: TRBJ1-5
D: NA
V: TRBV7-2
CDR3: CASSLVGSRGDQPQHF
DNA: TGTGCCAGCAGCTTAGTAGGGAGCAGGGGAGATCAGCCCCAGCATTTT

size: NA
J: TRBJ2-3
D: TRBD2
V: TRBV10-3
CDR3: CAISWTSGGGDTQYF
DNA: TGTGCCATCAGTTGGACTAGCGGGGGGGGTGATACGCAGTATTTT

size: NA
J: TRBJ2-5
D: NA
V: TRBV1
CDR3: CTSSQDRDRVQETQYF
DNA: TGCACCAGCAGCCAAGATCGGGACAGGGTCCAAGAGACCCAGTACTTC

size: NA
J: TRBJ1-1
D: NA
V: TRBV2
CDR3: CASDGFTYTEAFF
DNA: TGTGCCAGCGACGGGTTCACCTACACTGAAGCTTTCTTT

size: NA
J: TRBJ2-2
D: NA
V: TRBV4-3
CDR3: CASSHASRRGTGELFF
DNA: TGCGCCAGCAGCCACGCCTCACGACGAGGTACCGGGGAGCTGTTTTTT

size: NA
J: TRBJ2-2
D: TRBD1
V: TRBV10-2
CDR3: CASRPQGAGGELFF
DNA: TGCGCCAGCAGACCCCAGGGGGCGGGCGGGGAGCTGTTTTTT

size: NA
J: TRBJ1-4
D: TRBD1
V: TRBV25-1
CDR3: CASSEPGQVDEKLFF
DNA: TGTGCCAGCAGTGAGCCGGGACAGGTAGATGAAAAACTGTTTTTT

size: NA
J: TRBJ1-1
D: NA
V: TRBV9
CDR3: CASSVVSGLGTEAFF
DNA: TGTGCCAGCAGCGTAGTCTCGGGGTTAGGCACTGAAGCTTTCTTT

size: NA
J: TRBJ1-2
D: TRBD1
V: TRBV18
CDR3: CASSPPDRGLLGYTF
DNA: TGTGCCAGCTCACCACCGGACAGGGGGCTCTTAGGCTACACCTTC

size: NA
J: TRBJ1-4
D: NA
V: TRBV15
CDR3: CATSRDSDGLDANNEKLFF
DNA: TGTGCCACCAGCAGAGACTCGGACGGACTCGATGCCAATAATGAAAAACTGTTTTTT

size: NA
J: TRBJ2-6
D: TRBD1
V: TRBV27
CDR3: CASSYRTGGSGANVLTF
DNA: TGTGCCAGCAGTTACCGAACAGGGGGCTCTGGGGCCAACGTCCTGACTTTC

size: NA
J: TRBJ2-7
D: NA
V: TRBV11-2
CDR3: CASSLQGQDRYEQYF
DNA: TGTGCCAGCAGCTTACAGGGGCAGGACCGCTACGAGCAGTACTTC

size: NA
J: TRBJ2-1
D: TRBD2
V: TRBV7-2
CDR3: CASSSPGTSGRNEQFF
DNA: TGTGCCAGCAGCTCCCCCGGGACTAGCGGAAGGAATGAGCAATTCTTC

size: NA
J: TRBJ2-7
D: NA
V: TRBV11-2
CDR3: CASSLVTRTNSYEQYF
DNA: TGTGCCAGCAGCTTAGTCACCCGGACAAACTCCTACGAGCAGTACTTC

size: NA
J: TRBJ2-7
D: NA
V: TRBV14
CDR3: CASSQAGFGGEQYF
DNA: TGTGCCAGCAGCCAAGCAGGGTTCGGTGGCGAGCAGTACTTC

size: NA
J: TRBJ2-3
D: TRBD2
V: TRBV4-1
CDR3: CASSQSGGGFSTDTQYF
DNA: TGCGCCAGCAGCCAATCTGGCGGGGGATTTAGCACAGATACGCAGTATTTT

size: NA
J: TRBJ1-4
D: NA
V: TRBV4-1
CDR3: CASSHPRGATGRTLQNEKLFF
DNA: TGCGCCAGCAGCCATCCTCGCGGGGCTACGGGACGGACACTACAAAATGAAAAACTGTTTTTT

size: NA
J: TRBJ2-2
D: TRBD2
V: TRBV15
CDR3: CATSIRTSGRSGELFF
DNA: TGTGCCACCAGCATCAGGACTAGCGGTCGGTCCGGGGAGCTGTTTTTT

size: NA
J: TRBJ1-2
D: TRBD1
V: TRBV6-6
CDR3: CASSSIDRGSNGYTF
DNA: TGTGCCAGCAGTTCCATCGACAGGGGGTCGAATGGCTACACCTTC

size: NA
J: TRBJ1-2
D: TRBD1
V: TRBV19
CDR3: CASSIPGQGYGYTF
DNA: TGTGCCAGTAGTATCCCGGGACAGGGCTATGGCTACACCTTC

size: NA
J: TRBJ2-1
D: NA
V: TRBV7-2
CDR3: CASSPLALGNEQFF
DNA: TGTGCCAGCAGCCCGCTAGCTCTTGGGAATGAGCAGTTCTTC

size: NA
J: TRBJ1-2
D: NA
V: TRBV5-1
CDR3: CASSIGREYYGYTF
DNA: TGCGCCAGCAGCATTGGCAGGGAATACTATGGCTACACCTTC

size: NA
J: TRBJ1-4
D: NA
V: TRBV7-6
CDR3: CASSPQSYRSNEKLFF
DNA: TGTGCCAGCAGCCCCCAGAGTTATCGGAGTAATGAAAAACTGTTTTTT

size: once
J: TRBJ2-2
D: NA
V: TRBV3-1/TRBV3-2
CDR3: CASSQVSGSRTGELFF
DNA: TGTGCCAGCAGCCAAGTGTCAGGGTCGCGCACCGGGGAGCTGTTTTTT

size: NA
J: TRBJ1-1
D: TRBD1
V: TRBV7-9
CDR3: CASSLVQGRTEAFF
DNA: TGTGCCAGCAGCTTAGTACAGGGGCGCACTGAAGCTTTCTTT

size: NA
J: TRBJ1-4
D: NA
V: TRBV5-1
CDR3: CASSVTTGVEKLFF
DNA: TGCGCCAGCAGCGTAACGACAGGAGTAGAAAAACTGTTTTTT

size: NA
J: TRBJ1-1
D: NA
V: TRBV6-5
CDR3: CASGPTGNTEAFF
DNA: TGTGCCAGCGGGCCTACAGGGAACACTGAAGCTTTCTTT

size: NA
J: TRBJ1-2
D: NA
V: TRBV12-3/TRBV12-4
CDR3: CASSPGVHGYTF
DNA: TGTGCCAGCAGCCCAGGGGTTCATGGCTACACCTTC

size: NA
J: TRBJ1-5
D: NA
V: TRBV2
CDR3: CASSLLGRGGQPQHF
DNA: TGTGCCAGCAGTCTTCTCGGGAGGGGAGGTCAGCCCCAGCATTTT

size: NA
J: TRBJ1-1
D: TRBD1
V: TRBV7-2
CDR3: CASSSLQGTTEAFF
DNA: TGTGCCAGCAGCTCATTACAGGGGACCACTGAAGCTTTCTTT

size: NA
J: TRBJ2-1
D: NA
V: TRBV19
CDR3: CASSSDRRSYNEQFF
DNA: TGTGCCAGTAGTAGTGACAGACGCTCCTACAATGAGCAGTTCTTC

size: NA
J: TRBJ1-5
D: TRBD1
V: TRBV6-1
CDR3: CASSEKGAGGSQPQHF
DNA: TGTGCCAGCAGTGAAAAAGGGGCAGGGGGCTCTCAGCCCCAGCATTTT

size: NA
J: TRBJ2-7
D: NA
V: TRBV2
CDR3: CASTTGKPVHEQYF
DNA: TGTGCCAGCACAACAGGGAAACCAGTCCACGAGCAGTACTTC

size: NA
J: TRBJ2-3
D: NA
V: TRBV2
CDR3: CASCRGYRSTDTQYF
DNA: TGTGCCAGCTGTCGCGGGTACAGAAGCACAGATACGCAGTATTTT

size: few
J: TRBJ2-7
D: NA
V: TRBV10-3
CDR3: CATRLTGRNYEQYF
DNA: TGTGCCACCCGCTTAACAGGGCGAAACTACGAGCAGTACTTC

size: NA
J: TRBJ1-1
D: NA
V: TRBV5-1
CDR3: CASSRTAGEAFF
DNA: TGCGCCAGCAGCCGAACCGCGGGGGAAGCTTTCTTT

size: NA
J: TRBJ2-5
D: TRBD2
V: TRBV25-1
CDR3: CASSAPSGIETQYF
DNA: TGTGCCAGCAGTGCTCCTAGCGGGATTGAGACCCAGTACTTC

size: NA
J: TRBJ2-7
D: TRBD2
V: TRBV4-1
CDR3: CASSHVAGGLYEQYF
DNA: TGCGCCAGCAGTCACGTAGCGGGGGGCCTCTACGAGCAGTACTTC

size: NA
J: TRBJ2-5
D: NA
V: TRBV10-3
CDR3: CAMSTLLGETQYF
DNA: TGTGCCATGTCGACCCTCCTCGGGGAGACCCAGTACTTC

size: NA
J: TRBJ1-1
D: NA
V: TRBV15
CDR3: CATSGQFNTEAFF
DNA: TGTGCCACCAGCGGACAGTTTAACACTGAAGCTTTCTTT

size: once
J: TRBJ2-5
D: TRBD2
V: TRBV6-9
CDR3: CASSTPPGLAGETQYF
DNA: TGTGCCAGCAGTACCCCTCCGGGACTAGCGGGAGAGACCCAGTACTTC

size: NA
J: TRBJ2-5
D: TRBD2
V: TRBV4-2
CDR3: CASSLLIAGGPETQYF
DNA: TGTGCCAGCAGCCTACTGATAGCGGGAGGGCCCGAGACCCAGTACTTC

size: NA
J: TRBJ2-7
D: NA
V: TRBV15
CDR3: CATSRDIRLVTYF
DNA: TGTGCCACCAGCAGAGATATTAGGCTAGTCACGTACTTC

size: NA
J: TRBJ2-3
D: NA
V: TRBV21-1
CDR3: CASAEGASGRAGTDTQYF
DNA: TGTGCCAGCGCCGAGGGTGCTAGCGGGAGGGCCGGGACAGATACGCAGTATTTT

size: NA
J: TRBJ2-2
D: NA
V: TRBV7-9
CDR3: CASSTRTADTGELFF
DNA: TGTGCCAGCAGCACGCGGACAGCTGACACCGGGGAGCTGTTTTTT